Described below is a single TCR beta chain sequence and its context. These data belong to a study of T cells after yellow fever vaccination. It was through 5'RACE template switching that TCR cDNA was made, with a universal primer site and UMIs added. From the 5' RACE reads, TCRdb called clonotypes with MiXCR, one entry per CDR3 protein. The repertoire has around 600,000 distinct CDR3 sequences, approximately 13% of them found once; the top ten carry approximately 15%. The starting material was PBMCs, obtained on the day of the yellow fever booster vaccination. The origin of this receptor is a man in his thirties or forties who received the YFV17D yellow fever vaccine.

The CDR3 DNA is TGTGCCAGCAGCCAAGAGGCCTCAGCAAGACTCACAGATACGCAGTATTTT. Translation: CASSQEASARLTDTQYF. The chain couples TRBV4-2 to TRBJ2-3; no clear D gene. This CDR3 comprises 17 residues. Germline V gene data show CDR1 as LGHNA and CDR2 as YNFKEQ. V was shortened by 0 bases and J by 2 bases, with 15 bases between the two germline ends.